This TCR beta chain was recovered during a study of OX40 agonist ivuxolimab in advanced cancers. Trimming left V 5 bases short and J 8 bases short, with 15 bases between. Germline V lookup: CDR1 SGHTA, CDR2 FQGNSA. CDR3 length: 13 amino acids. Clones were sequenced by immunoSEQ multiplex PCR, and TCRdb holds only the in-frame ones, with some missing. The sample holds approximately 130,000 clones, 90% seen once. A history of autoimmune disease or systemic immunosuppression excluded patients. The specimen was CD4+ or CD8+ T cells sorted from blood, collected in a trial of the OX40 agonist ivuxolimab. The sequence came from an adult with an advanced solid tumor such as melanoma, head and neck, liver or kidney cancer. The J gene is TRBJ1-2, the V gene TRBV7-2, with D maybe TRBD1 (6 bases). In DNA, the CDR3 is TGTGCCAGCAGCCCACGGGGGCGGGGAGGCTACACCTTC. Translation: CASSPRGRGGYTF.